The 13 T cell receptor beta chains listed next were all sequenced from one sample in a study of blood T cell repertoires in COVID-19. Clones were read by immunoSEQ multiplex PCR, and TCRdb kept only the in-frame ones, dropping some. The sample includes tens of thousands of clones, approximately 80% of them seen just once. Sequenced input: peripheral blood. These receptors all stem from a man between 65 and 85 years old with acute or convalescent COVID-19.

The chain has TRBV6-7 and TRBJ2-3; the D gene is possibly TRBD2 (6 bases). TRBV6-7 is sorted into the ORF group, with uncertain function. The CDR3 totals 14 residues. Between the trimmed V and J ends, which lost 6 bases and 0 bases, there was a span of 10 bases. The CDR3 region is CASSTGVSTDTQYF. The CDR3 DNA sequence: TGTGCCAGCAGCACGGGGGTTAGCACAGATACGCAGTATTTT.

The rearrangement links TRBV19 to TRBJ2-3; 8 bases fit TRBD1. Germline lookup yields CDR1 LNHDA and CDR2 SQIVND (reference sequence). V was clipped by 4 bases and J by 2 bases; unmatched bases: 14. The CDR3 spans 18 residues. CDR3 in DNA: TGTGCCAGTAGTAGGTCGTGGTGGACAGGGAGGACCACAGATACGCAGTATTTT. This codes for CASSRSWWTGRTTDTQYF.

This clone was counted between two and nine times. The rearrangement links TRBV20-1 to TRBJ2-7; a weak D match, TRBD2 (6 bases). The CDR3 spans 12 residues. With 3 bases removed from V and 7 bases from J, the gap between germline ends came to 13 bases. Per germline, CDR1 DFQATT and CDR2 SNEGSKA (reference sequence). The CDR3 here is CSASSETREQYF. CDR3 sequence (DNA): TGCAGTGCTAGTTCCGAGACTAGAGAGCAGTACTTC.

The chain uses TRBV19 and TRBJ1-5, with D possibly being TRBD1 (6 bases). Germline-derived CDR1 and CDR2 are LNHDA and SQIVND (reference sequence). V lost 3 bases and J 0 bases, leaving 9 bases between the germline ends. This CDR3 contains 15 residues. The CDR3 sequence is CASSMTDSSNQPQHF. The DNA of the CDR3 is TGTGCCAGTAGTATGACGGACAGTAGCAATCAGCCCCAGCATTTT. Combining the CDR3 with reference TRBV19 and TRBJ1-5 gives the whole variable domain DGGITQSPKYLFRKEGQNVTLSCEQNLNHDAMYWYRQDPGQGLRLIYYSQIVNDFQKGDIAEGYSVSREKKESFPLTVTSAQKNPTAFYLCASSMTDSSNQPQHFGDGTRLSIL.

The CDR3 sequence: CSVPKAGNTEAFF. CDR3 bases: TGCAGCGTCCCGAAGGCAGGGAACACTGAAGCTTTCTTT. V and J are TRBV29-1 and TRBJ1-1; D remains ambiguous. V shed 6 bases and J shed 1 base, with 12 bases lying between them. Germline-derived CDR1 and CDR2 are SQVTM and ANQGSEA. This CDR3 comprises 13 residues.

This chain joins TRBV7-9 and TRBJ1-3; D gene uncertain. The CDR3 runs to 13 residues. Trimming pared 5 bases from V and 2 bases from J, leaving 7 bases between. From germline, CDR1 is SEHNR and CDR2 FQNEAQ (reference sequence). In nucleotides, the CDR3 is TGTGCCAGCAGCCGTGAGACTGGAAACACCATATATTTT. This gives the protein CASSRETGNTIYF.

V gene TRBV7-9 combines with J gene TRBJ1-4; 8 bases map to TRBD1. CDR1 and CDR2 from the germline V gene are SEHNR and FQNEAQ (reference sequence). CDR3 length: 16 amino acids. Unmatched junction bases numbered 6, after V lost 5 bases and J lost 1 base. CDR3 nucleotide sequence: TGTGCCAGCAGCCCAGGACAGGGAGGAACTAATGAAAAACTGTTTTTT. The encoded protein is CASSPGQGGTNEKLFF.

This clone is a singleton in its sample. The rearrangement uses TRBV28 and TRBJ2-7, with no clear D. The CDR3 covers 12 residues. The germline gives CDR1 MDHEN, CDR2 SYDVKM. V was trimmed by 5 bases and J by 2 bases, leaving 7 bases between them. Here the CDR3 reads CASSGGTYEQYF. The CDR3 DNA reads TGTGCCAGCAGTGGCGGTACCTACGAGCAGTACTTC.

This rearrangement joins TRBV11-3 to TRBJ2-5, with D uncertain. Trimming pared 0 bases from V and 9 bases from J, leaving 11 bases between. This CDR3 region has 13 residues. Per germline, CDR1 SGHNT and CDR2 YENEEA. DNA of the CDR3: TGTGCCAGCAGCTTAGATCATTTGGCCGCCCAGTACTTC. It is translated as CASSLDHLAAQYF.

The gene calls are TRBV14 and TRBJ2-3; 8 bases are shared with TRBD2. V was pared by 4 bases and J by 0 bases, with 6 bases of the junction left unmatched. Germline V gene sequence: CDR1 SGHDN, CDR2 FVKESK. There are 16 residues in the CDR3. CDR3 sequence: CASSLRLATSTDTQYF. The CDR3 nucleotides read TGTGCCAGCAGCCTCCGACTAGCGACTAGCACAGATACGCAGTATTTT.

The chain combines TRBV5-6 with TRBJ2-5; 8 positions agree with TRBD2. The CDR3 has 14 amino acids. Looked up from germline, CDR1 is SGHDT and CDR2 is YYEEEE. Trimming at V came to 2 bases and at J to 5 bases, leaving 5 bases not matched to a gene. The CDR3 sequence is CASSLAGERETQYF. As DNA, the CDR3 is TGTGCCAGCAGCTTAGCGGGAGAAAGGGAGACCCAGTACTTC.

This sequence joins TRBV28 and TRBJ1-2; 8 nucleotides agree with TRBD1. Per germline, CDR1 MDHEN and CDR2 SYDVKM. The J segment lost 0 bases and the V segment lost 8 bases, leaving 8 bases of the junction unmatched. The CDR3 covers 15 residues. CDR3 nucleotides: TGTGCCAGCCTCCAGGGGGCCGATTCTAACTATGGCTACACCTTC. Translation gives CASLQGADSNYGYTF.

This chain links TRBV6-5 with TRBJ1-2; weak D call: TRBD1 (6 bases). Germline V gene lookup returns CDR1 MNHEY and CDR2 SVGAGI. The CDR3 contains 14 residues. Trimming stripped 4 bases from V and 4 bases from J, with 13 bases between. The DNA for the CDR3 is TGTGCCAGCAGTTTAGACAGGCTAGTCTATGGCTACACCTTC. The encoded protein is CASSLDRLVYGYTF.